Below, 13 T cell receptor beta chains from the same sample are listed, as sequenced in a study of neoadjuvant anti-PD-1 for oral cavity cancer. Sequencing used immunoSEQ multiplex PCR; TCRdb keeps in-frame clones, though not all of them. The sample includes 14,000 to 15,000 clones, around 34% of them seen just once. Time point meaning: after neoadjuvant nivolumab, at surgical resection. Sequenced here: tumor tissue, sampled after nivolumab (anti-PD-1) treatment. The receptors here all came from a person aged 40-85 years with oral cavity squamous cell carcinoma.

This CDR3 is CASSYLYEQYF. CDR3 in DNA: TGTGCCAGCAGTTACCTTTACGAGCAGTACTTC. V and J are TRBV6-6 and TRBJ2-7, with D uncertain. Germline V lookup: CDR1 MNHNY, CDR2 SVGAGI (reference sequence). The CDR3 is 11 residues long. V lost 2 bases, J lost 4 bases, and 3 bases lay in between.

This clone showed up just a few times. The V and J genes are TRBV7-9 and TRBJ2-2, with D possibly being TRBD1 (6 bases). V lost 3 bases, J lost 3 bases, and 11 bases lay in between. The CDR3 runs to 15 residues. Germline V CDR1 and CDR2: SEHNR, FQNEAQ (reference sequence). CDR3 loop: CASSLGAPDTGELFF. CDR3 in DNA: TGTGCCAGCAGCTTGGGGGCTCCGGACACCGGGGAGCTGTTTTTT.

This clone has just a few counts. The chain has TRBV6-1 and TRBJ2-5, with 9 bases lining up with TRBD2. Germline CDR1 MNHNS, CDR2 SASEGT. Germline trimming cut 4 bases from V and 4 bases from J; bases unmatched to any gene: 4. This CDR3 spans 14 amino acids. The CDR3 DNA sequence: TGTGCCAGCAGTGGATGGACTAGCGTAGAGACCCAGTACTTC. This translates into CASSGWTSVETQYF.

This clone is a singleton in its sample. This chain uses TRBV28 with TRBJ2-1; 11 bases match TRBD1. From germline, CDR1 is MDHEN and CDR2 SYDVKM. The CDR3 sequence is 16 residues long. The V and J ends lost 1 base and 5 bases, in that order; junction bases with no gene match: 4. Written as DNA, the CDR3 is TGTGCCAGCAGTTTATCTGGGACAGGGGGGGACAATGAGCAGTTCTTC. As protein: CASSLSGTGGDNEQFF.

The chain is built from TRBV7-2 and TRBJ1-4; D uncertain. Trimming removed 1 base at V and 4 bases at J, with 10 bases between. This CDR3 has 15 amino acids. Germline CDR1 reads SGHTA; CDR2 reads FQGNSA. In nucleotides, the CDR3 is TGTGCCAGCAGCTTAGGTTGGACTAATAATGAAAAACTGTTTTTT. Residues: CASSLGWTNNEKLFF.

This chain uses TRBV28 with TRBJ1-5; no firm D call. The germline gives CDR1 MDHEN, CDR2 SYDVKM. Trimming shortened V by 5 bases and J by 4 bases, and 9 bases separated the two germline ends. CDR3 size: 13 residues. CDR3 loop: CASSGLTNQPQHF. In DNA, the CDR3 is TGTGCCAGCAGTGGACTTACTAATCAGCCCCAGCATTTT.

There are a few counts of this clone. V is TRBV15 and J is TRBJ2-1; D gene uncertain. Looked up from germline, CDR1 is LNHNV and CDR2 is YYDKDF (reference sequence). CDR3 length equals 14 residues. The V end was cut by 11 bases, the J end by 1 base, with 15 bases between. The CDR3 nucleotides are TGTGCCGTATCAGAACGGAAATCCTACAATGAGCAGTTCTTC. Protein: CAVSERKSYNEQFF.

The chain carries TRBV25-1 and TRBJ2-3; 8 bases match TRBD2. The trim removed 2 bases at V and 7 bases at J, leaving 2 bases unmatched. Looked up from germline, CDR1 is MGHDK and CDR2 is SYGVNS. The CDR3 runs to 13 residues. The CDR3 is CASSERGRYTQYF. CDR3 sequence (DNA): TGTGCCAGCAGTGAACGCGGGAGGTATACGCAGTATTTT.

The genes are TRBV28 and TRBJ1-5; no clear D gene. This CDR3 region has 15 residues. Germline-derived CDR1 and CDR2 are MDHEN and SYDVKM. V was pared by 3 bases and J by 4 bases, with 13 bases between. In DNA, the CDR3 is TGTGCCAGCAGTTTGTTGGCAGAGGTAAATCAGCCCCAGCATTTT. Protein: CASSLLAEVNQPQHF.

This clone was counted a few times. The J gene is TRBJ1-2, the V gene TRBV30, with D perhaps matching TRBD1 (5 bases). V was cut by 0 bases and J by 8 bases, with 13 bases left in between. The CDR3 loop spans 13 amino acids. Germline CDR1 GTSNPN, CDR2 SVGIG (reference sequence). The DNA of the CDR3 is TGTGCCTGGAGTGTATCGGCAGGGCTCGGCTACACCTTC. It encodes CAWSVSAGLGYTF.

This clone has only a few counts. The chain links TRBV5-1 to TRBJ2-7; the match to TRBD1 covers 7 bases. Germline CDR1 reads SGHRS; CDR2 reads YFSETQ. The CDR3 runs 15 residues. The J segment lost 2 bases and the V segment lost 2 bases, leaving 7 bases of the junction unmatched. The CDR3 is CASSLRQGSTYEQYF. Written as DNA, the CDR3 is TGCGCCAGCAGCTTACGACAGGGTAGCACCTACGAGCAGTACTTC.

The chain is built from TRBV9 and TRBJ2-7, with a tentative D call TRBD2 (6 bases). The germline V gene has CDR1 SGDLS and CDR2 YYNGEE. This CDR3 has 16 amino acids. V was pared by 2 bases and J by 3 bases, with 18 bases between. The CDR3 is CASSVRAGRGNYEQYF. The CDR3 coding sequence is TGTGCCAGCAGCGTCCGGGCAGGGCGGGGCAACTACGAGCAGTACTTC.

This clone turned up a few times. The rearrangement links TRBV19 to TRBJ1-6; D ambiguous. Germline-derived CDR1 and CDR2 are LNHDA and SQIVND (reference sequence). The ends were cut back, 11 bases at V and 9 bases at J, with 8 bases in the middle. The CDR3 has 10 amino acids. The CDR3 is CAPARSPLHF. CDR3 sequence (DNA): TGTGCCCCCGCCCGTTCACCCCTCCACTTT.